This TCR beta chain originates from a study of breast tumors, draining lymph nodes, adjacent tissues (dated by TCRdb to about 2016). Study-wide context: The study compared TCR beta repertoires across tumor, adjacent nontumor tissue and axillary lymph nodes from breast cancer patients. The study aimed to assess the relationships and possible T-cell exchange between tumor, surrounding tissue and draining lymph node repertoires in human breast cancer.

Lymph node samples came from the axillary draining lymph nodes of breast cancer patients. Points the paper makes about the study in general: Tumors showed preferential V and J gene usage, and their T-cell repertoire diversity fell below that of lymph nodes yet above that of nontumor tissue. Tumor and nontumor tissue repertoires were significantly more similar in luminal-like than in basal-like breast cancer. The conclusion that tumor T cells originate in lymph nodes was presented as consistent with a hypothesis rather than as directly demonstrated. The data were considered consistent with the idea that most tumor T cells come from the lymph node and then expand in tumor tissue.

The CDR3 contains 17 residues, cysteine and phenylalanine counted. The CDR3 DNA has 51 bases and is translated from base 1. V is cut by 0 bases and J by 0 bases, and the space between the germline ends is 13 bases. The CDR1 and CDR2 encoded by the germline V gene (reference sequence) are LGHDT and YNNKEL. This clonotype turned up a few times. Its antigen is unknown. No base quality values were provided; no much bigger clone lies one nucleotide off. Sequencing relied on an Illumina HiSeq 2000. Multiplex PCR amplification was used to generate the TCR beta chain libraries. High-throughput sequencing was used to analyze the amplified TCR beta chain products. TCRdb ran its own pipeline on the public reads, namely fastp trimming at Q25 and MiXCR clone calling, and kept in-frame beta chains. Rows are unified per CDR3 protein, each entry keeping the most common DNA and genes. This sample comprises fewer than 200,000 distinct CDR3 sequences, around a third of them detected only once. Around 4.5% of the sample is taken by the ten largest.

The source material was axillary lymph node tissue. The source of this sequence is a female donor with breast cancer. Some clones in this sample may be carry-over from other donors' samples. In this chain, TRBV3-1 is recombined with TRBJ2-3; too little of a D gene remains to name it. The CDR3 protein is CASSQDIRQRSTDTQYF. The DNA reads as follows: TGTGCCAGCAGCCAAGATATACGGCAAAGGAGCACAGATACGCAGTATTTT.